The table lists the clone carrying this T cell receptor (beta chain) with a few counts. Its antigen remains unidentified. Second-dose recipients at about 4 or about 12 weeks were treated as one pooled group. The protocol was immunoSEQ multiplex PCR, while the TCRdb copy is restricted to in-frame clones and leaves out a portion. The sample holds more than 120,000 clones, roughly 89% seen once. The entry originates in a study of T cell responses to AZD1222 COVID-19 vaccine. Findings and limits, study-wide: Among spike-specific TCRs, nearly half reportedly target unmutated variant regions. Only a handful of AZD1222 recipients, several in all, had baseline seropositivity. Donors in the cohort were predominantly white British and more often female, and clonal diversity was possibly underestimated.

This CDR3 spans 15 amino acids. Germline CDR1 reads SGHAT; CDR2 reads FQNNGV. The trim removed 5 bases at V and 5 bases at J, leaving 10 bases unmatched. Material: peripheral blood, obtained 28 days after the second AZD1222 dose. This chain links TRBV11-2 with TRBJ2-7; 9 nucleotides align to TRBD1. This receptor was taken from an adult who received the AZD1222 COVID-19 vaccine. The CDR3 DNA follows: TGTGCCAGCAGCGAGGGGACAGGGAAGGAAAACGAGCAGTACTTC. Protein: CASSEGTGKENEQYF.